Listed here are 2 T cell receptor beta chains from one sample, sequenced in a study of blood T cell repertoires in COVID-19. Repertoires were generated with immunoSEQ multiplex PCR, while TCRdb's copy carries only in-frame clones and drops some. The data show about 230,000 clones, 70% to 90% seen once. Sequenced input: peripheral blood. The receptors originated from a man in his forties with acute or convalescent COVID-19.

This chain connects TRBV10-3 to TRBJ2-2; 7 bases are a match to TRBD1. V dropped 7 bases and J dropped 3; count of bases not matched to a gene: 5. The CDR3 is made up of 14 amino acids. Germline V gene lookup returns CDR1 ENHRY and CDR2 SYGVKD. Here the CDR3 reads CAIKRGTDTGELFF. The CDR3 DNA is TGTGCCATCAAAAGGGGGACAGACACCGGGGAGCTGTTTTTT.

The V call is TRBV19, the J call TRBJ2-7; 10 bases map to TRBD2. Germline values: CDR1 LNHDA, CDR2 SQIVND (reference sequence). V trimming: 8 bases; J trimming: 6 bases; junction bases outside the gene matches: 7. This CDR3 is built from 13 residues. The CDR3 sequence is CASRSGGVSEQYF. CDR3 DNA sequence: TGTGCCAGTCGGAGCGGGGGGGTCTCCGAGCAGTACTTC.